The 26 T cell receptor beta chains below all came from one sample that was sequenced in a study of shared clonotypes between healthy human individuals. Clones were read by immunoSEQ multiplex PCR, and TCRdb kept only the in-frame ones, dropping some. The data contain over 1.4 million clones, roughly 96% of them seen just once; the ten biggest clones take up approximately 1%. The source material was naive CD4+ T cells sorted from blood. The subset here: CD45RA+ positively selected. The receptors were gathered from a man in his thirties or forties in good health.

This clone occurred once. The rearrangement uses TRBV19 and TRBJ1-1; D possibly corresponds to TRBD1 (5 bases). Trimming shortened V by 4 bases and J by 3 bases, and 15 bases separated the two germline ends. The CDR3 covers 15 residues. The V gene's germline CDR1 is LNHDA and CDR2 SQIVND (reference sequence). The CDR3: CASSTGRGRDTEAFF. CDR3 coding DNA: TGTGCCAGTAGTACGGGGCGGGGACGGGACACTGAAGCTTTCTTT.

The rearrangement links TRBV27 to TRBJ1-5; TRBD1 is a possible D gene (5 bases). Germline V gene lookup returns CDR1 MNHEY and CDR2 SMNVEV (reference sequence). The V end lost 4 bases, the J end lost 0 bases, and 16 bases lay between the germline ends. The CDR3 runs to 17 residues. This chain's CDR3 is CASSWGGRRYSNQPQHF. CDR3 in DNA: TGTGCCAGCAGTTGGGGGGGGAGGAGGTATAGCAATCAGCCCCAGCATTTT.

Here the CDR3 reads CASSPRGRATETQYF. The CDR3 DNA reads TGTGCCAGCAGTCCCCGGGGCAGGGCAACCGAGACCCAGTACTTC. This sequence joins TRBV28 and TRBJ2-5, with D perhaps being TRBD1 or TRBD2 (5 bases each). Germline-derived CDR1 and CDR2 are MDHEN and SYDVKM. V was pared by 5 bases and J by 5 bases, with 18 bases between. CDR3 length equals 15 residues.

The V call is TRBV28, the J call TRBJ2-4, with a weak D call TRBD1 (5 bases). Germline V gene lookup returns CDR1 MDHEN and CDR2 SYDVKM. V gave up 8 bases and J gave up 0 bases, with 11 bases separating them. The CDR3 runs 14 residues. CDR3 nucleotide sequence: TGTGCCAGCGGGGCCTCGCTAGCCAAAAACATTCAGTACTTC. Protein sequence: CASGASLAKNIQYF.

The rearrangement links TRBV7-9 to TRBJ1-2; a possible D gene is TRBD1 (5 bases). The germline V gene has CDR1 SEHNR and CDR2 FQNEAQ (reference sequence). This CDR3 region has 13 residues. The germline V and J ends were trimmed by 5 bases and 10 bases, with 17 bases remaining between them. The CDR3 DNA sequence: TGTGCCAGCAGCCCCGGGACCCAGTTGCCCTACACCTTC. Protein: CASSPGTQLPYTF.

The chain has TRBV27 and TRBJ2-1; 8 bases align to TRBD2. Germline V gene lookup returns CDR1 MNHEY and CDR2 SMNVEV (reference sequence). CDR3 length equals 18 residues. The V segment lost 4 bases and the J segment 2 bases; nucleotides outside the gene matches: 13. CDR3 DNA: TGTGCCAGCAGTTCCTGGACTAGCCACCGAGCTCCCTACAATGAGCAGTTCTTC. Translation gives CASSSWTSHRAPYNEQFF.

This sequence joins TRBV5-4 and TRBJ2-2, with 9 bases matching TRBD1. CDR1 and CDR2 from the germline V gene are SGHNT and YYREEE (reference sequence). V shed 3 bases and J 4 bases; nucleotides not matched to a gene: 13. There are 18 residues in the CDR3. The CDR3 nucleotides are TGTGCCAGCAGCTCCGGGACAGGGTCCGGCCACGGCACCGGGGAGCTGTTTTTT. Amino acid sequence: CASSSGTGSGHGTGELFF.

The chain combines TRBV4-1 with TRBJ2-5; a possible D gene is TRBD2 (6 bases). Germline assignment: CDR1 MGHRA and CDR2 YSYEKL. The CDR3 is 15 amino acids. Between the trimmed V and J ends, which lost 1 base and 1 base, there was a span of 10 bases. As DNA, the CDR3 is TGCGCCAGCAGCCAAGGGGCGGGGAGCCAAGAGACCCAGTACTTC. It encodes CASSQGAGSQETQYF.

The chain joins TRBV10-1 to TRBJ2-7; D may be TRBD2 (6 bases). V was pared by 2 bases and J by 2 bases, with 13 bases between. The CDR3 is made up of 15 amino acids. Germline loops: CDR1 WNHNN, CDR2 SYGVQD (reference sequence). CDR3 amino acids: CASSEKPSAPYEQYF. For the CDR3, the DNA is TGCGCCAGCAGTGAGAAGCCTAGCGCCCCCTACGAGCAGTACTTC.

The chain is built from TRBV5-5 and TRBJ2-7; 13 bases match TRBD2. V lost 4 bases and J lost 3; bases outside the gene matches: 10. The germline V gene has CDR1 SGHKS and CDR2 YYEKEE (reference sequence). The CDR3 totals 17 residues. CDR3 sequence reads: CASSRGLAGDSGYEQYF. The CDR3 coding sequence is TGTGCCAGCAGCAGAGGACTAGCGGGAGACTCGGGCTACGAGCAGTACTTC.

This clone was detected only once. The chain carries TRBV7-2 and TRBJ2-7, with D tentatively TRBD1 (6 bases). The germline V gene encodes CDR1 SGHTA and CDR2 FQGNSA. Trimming took off 5 bases at V and 7 bases at J, with 21 bases between the two ends. The CDR3 is made up of 15 amino acids. The CDR3, as DNA: TGTGCCAGCAGCCAAGGCCCCCGGACAGTAGGGGAGCAGTACTTC. Translated, it gives CASSQGPRTVGEQYF.

This chain connects TRBV7-8 to TRBJ2-3; TRBD2 matches 8 bases. J gave up 3 bases and V 5 bases, and 13 bases lay outside the gene matches. The CDR3 has 17 amino acids. Germline lookup yields CDR1 SGHVS and CDR2 FQNEAQ. CDR3 sequence: CASSPHGLAGGTDTQYF. The CDR3 DNA reads as TGTGCCAGCAGCCCCCATGGGCTAGCGGGTGGAACAGATACGCAGTATTTT.

V gene TRBV5-4 combines with J gene TRBJ1-4, with D hard to call. The germline CDR1 and CDR2 sequences are SGHNT and YYREEE (reference sequence). Trimming removed 5 bases from V and 8 bases from J, with 13 bases in between. The CDR3 runs to 13 residues. The CDR3 DNA follows: TGTGCCAGCAGTAAACCTCCCGGGGAAAAACTGTTTTTT. Translating it yields CASSKPPGEKLFF. The full variable domain, rest sourced from reference TRBV5-4 and TRBJ1-4, is ETGVTQSPTHLIKTRGQQVTLRCSSQSGHNTVSWYQQALGQGPQFIFQYYREEENGRGNFPPRFSGLQFPNYSSELNVNALELDDSALYLCASSKPPGEKLFFGSGTQLSVL.

The J gene is TRBJ2-7, the V gene TRBV11-2; 7 positions match TRBD2. The CDR3 is made up of 16 amino acids. Losses at the gene ends were 5 bases for V and 0 bases for J; bases not matched to a gene: 10. Germline V gene data show CDR1 as SGHAT and CDR2 as FQNNGV. The CDR3 spells CASSQTSGTISYEQYF. The CDR3 nucleotides read TGTGCCAGCAGCCAAACTTCCGGGACTATCTCCTACGAGCAGTACTTC.

This clone was detected only a few times. The chain links TRBV19 to TRBJ2-1; 7 bases line up with TRBD1. The CDR3 is made up of 14 amino acids. Per germline, CDR1 LNHDA and CDR2 SQIVND (reference sequence). After removal of 6 bases from V and 4 bases from J, the junction contained 6 bases not matched to a gene. The CDR3 DNA sequence: TGTGCCAGTAGGGGGACAGAGATTTACAATGAGCAGTTCTTC. Amino acid sequence: CASRGTEIYNEQFF.

V is TRBV5-1 and J is TRBJ1-4, with a tentative D call TRBD1 (6 bases). The CDR3 covers 14 residues. Germline lookup yields CDR1 SGHRS and CDR2 YFSETQ. The V gene lost 4 bases and the J gene lost 5 bases, with 12 bases spanning the gap. The CDR3 bases are TGCGCCAGCAGCCGACAGGCTGGAAATGAAAAACTGTTTTTT. This encodes CASSRQAGNEKLFF.

The CDR3 DNA reads as TGTGCCAGCTCACCCTCAATCAGCAATCAGCCCCAGCATTTT. As protein: CASSPSISNQPQHF. The chain carries TRBV18 and TRBJ1-5; D unclear. The V end was cut by 3 bases, the J end by 1 base, with 7 bases between. This CDR3 has 14 residues. Germline V gene data show CDR1 as KGHSH and CDR2 as LQKENI.

V gene TRBV19 combines with J gene TRBJ1-2, with 8 positions matching TRBD1. The CDR3 runs 18 residues. The V gene end was trimmed by 7 bases and the J gene end by 4 bases; junction bases not matched to a gene: 20. CDR1 LNHDA and CDR2 SQIVND come from the germline V gene (reference sequence). Here the CDR3 reads CASTQGGAGGVRVYGYTF. In nucleotides, the CDR3 is TGTGCCAGTACCCAAGGAGGCGCAGGGGGCGTACGCGTCTATGGCTACACCTTC.

The chain employs TRBV27 and TRBJ2-7; D is unresolved. The V gene's germline CDR1 is MNHEY and CDR2 SMNVEV (reference sequence). This CDR3 has 12 amino acids. The V end was cut by 2 bases, the J end by 3 bases, with 5 bases between. CDR3 amino acids: CASSLNLYEQYF. The CDR3 region has the DNA TGTGCCAGCAGTTTAAACCTCTACGAGCAGTACTTC.

Worth noting for this clone: The same CDR3 is also encoded by other DNA sequences in this sample. The chain is built from TRBV7-2 and TRBJ2-5, with D perhaps assigned TRBD1 or TRBD2 (5 bases each). Germline V CDR1 and CDR2: SGHTA, FQGNSA. Trimming removed 5 bases from V and 3 bases from J, with 16 bases in between. The CDR3 extends over 15 amino acids. The CDR3 protein is CASSGTGTQKETQYF. The CDR3 bases are TGTGCCAGCAGCGGAACCGGGACCCAGAAAGAGACCCAGTACTTC.

V and J are TRBV5-1 and TRBJ1-5; D remains ambiguous. The CDR3 totals 14 residues. From germline, CDR1 is SGHRS and CDR2 YFSETQ. The V end was cut by 5 bases, the J end by 4 bases, with 13 bases between. CDR3 in DNA: TGCGCCAGCAGTGAGGACGGTCTTAATCAGCCCCAGCATTTT. Translation: CASSEDGLNQPQHF.

This chain uses TRBV28 with TRBJ2-1; TRBD2 aligns across 10 bases. This CDR3 comprises 17 residues. V lost 5 bases to trimming and J lost 5 bases; unmatched junction nucleotides: 12. The V gene's germline CDR1 is MDHEN and CDR2 SYDVKM. In DNA form, the CDR3 reads TGTGCCAGCAGTAAGGGGTCTAGCGGGAGCTGGAACAATGAGCAGTTCTTC. This translates into CASSKGSSGSWNNEQFF.

This clone was seen once. V and J are TRBV6-1 and TRBJ1-1, with D perhaps matching TRBD1 (5 bases). Germline values: CDR1 MNHNS, CDR2 SASEGT. The germline V and J ends were trimmed by 2 bases and 3 bases, with 10 bases remaining between them. CDR3 length: 14 residues. CDR3 sequence: CASSENLGDTEAFF. CDR3 sequence (DNA): TGTGCCAGCAGTGAAAATTTGGGGGACACTGAAGCTTTCTTT.

V and J are TRBV15 and TRBJ2-5; TRBD1 matches 7 bases. There are 16 residues in the CDR3. The junction had 8 bases not matched to a gene; V was cut back by 2 bases and J by 2 bases. Looked up from germline, CDR1 is LNHNV and CDR2 is YYDKDF (reference sequence). The CDR3 is CATSRYRGQGQETQYF. CDR3 in DNA: TGTGCCACCAGCAGATACAGGGGCCAGGGGCAAGAGACCCAGTACTTC.

The V and J genes are TRBV5-4 and TRBJ2-7, with 7 bases that match TRBD1. In germline, CDR1 is SGHNT, CDR2 YYREEE (reference sequence). The CDR3 covers 15 residues. V gave up 2 bases and J gave up 1 base; unmatched junction bases: 6. CDR3: CASSFRTGPSYEQYF. DNA of the CDR3: TGTGCCAGCAGCTTCAGGACAGGCCCTTCCTACGAGCAGTACTTC.

There are a few counts of this clone. The sample holds other DNA sequences that translate to the same CDR3. The rearrangement joins TRBV5-1 to TRBJ2-5; D remains unclear. V was trimmed by 2 bases and J by 1 base, leaving 6 bases between them. The CDR3 covers 13 residues. CDR1 and CDR2 from the germline V gene are SGHRS and YFSETQ. CDR3 sequence (DNA): TGCGCCAGCAGCTTTGGGGTCCAAGAGACCCAGTACTTC. This encodes CASSFGVQETQYF.